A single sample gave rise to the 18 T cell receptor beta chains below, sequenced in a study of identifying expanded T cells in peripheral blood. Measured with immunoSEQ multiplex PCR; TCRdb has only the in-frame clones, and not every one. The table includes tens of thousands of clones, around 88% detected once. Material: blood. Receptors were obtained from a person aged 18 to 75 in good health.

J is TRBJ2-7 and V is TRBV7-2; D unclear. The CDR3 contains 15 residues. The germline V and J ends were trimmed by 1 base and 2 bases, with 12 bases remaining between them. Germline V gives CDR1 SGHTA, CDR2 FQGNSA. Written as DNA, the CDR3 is TGTGCCAGCAGCTTAGACACGACACCAGCCTACGAGCAGTACTTC. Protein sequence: CASSLDTTPAYEQYF.

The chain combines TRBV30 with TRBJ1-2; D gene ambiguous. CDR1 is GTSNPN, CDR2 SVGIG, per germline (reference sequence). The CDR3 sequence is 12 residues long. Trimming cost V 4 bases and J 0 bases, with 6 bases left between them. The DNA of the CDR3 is TGTGCCTGGACGGTGGCTAACTATGGCTACACCTTC. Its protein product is CAWTVANYGYTF.

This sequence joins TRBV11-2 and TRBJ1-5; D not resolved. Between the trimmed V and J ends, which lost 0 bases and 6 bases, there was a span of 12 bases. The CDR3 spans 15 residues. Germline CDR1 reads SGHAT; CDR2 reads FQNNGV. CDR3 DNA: TGTGCCAGCAGCTTAGATCGTGTTTTCGGTCAGCCCCAGCATTTT. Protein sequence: CASSLDRVFGQPQHF.

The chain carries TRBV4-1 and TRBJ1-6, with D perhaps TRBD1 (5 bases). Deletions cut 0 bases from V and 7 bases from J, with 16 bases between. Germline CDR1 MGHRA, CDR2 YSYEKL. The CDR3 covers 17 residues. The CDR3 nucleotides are TGCGCCAGCAGCCAAGATAGGGGCCGGGACTCAAATTCACCCCTCCACTTT. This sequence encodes CASSQDRGRDSNSPLHF.

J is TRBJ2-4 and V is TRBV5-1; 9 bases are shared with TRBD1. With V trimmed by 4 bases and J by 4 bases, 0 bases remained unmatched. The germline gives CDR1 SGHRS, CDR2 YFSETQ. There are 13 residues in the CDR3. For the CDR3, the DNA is TGCGCCAGCAGCGGGACAGGGAAAAACATTCAGTACTTC. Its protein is CASSGTGKNIQYF.

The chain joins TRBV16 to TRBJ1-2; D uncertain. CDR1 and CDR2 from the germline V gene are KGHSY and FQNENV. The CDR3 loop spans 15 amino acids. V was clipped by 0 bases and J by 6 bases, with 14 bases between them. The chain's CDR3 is CASSQSSTPGDGYTF. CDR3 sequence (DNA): TGTGCCAGCAGCCAATCGAGCACACCAGGAGATGGCTACACCTTC.

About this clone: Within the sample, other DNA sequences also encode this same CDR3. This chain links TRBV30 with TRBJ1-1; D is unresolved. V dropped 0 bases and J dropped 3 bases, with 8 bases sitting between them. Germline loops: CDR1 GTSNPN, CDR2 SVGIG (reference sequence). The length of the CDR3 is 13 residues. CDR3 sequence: CAWSVRGDTEAFF. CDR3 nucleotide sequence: TGTGCCTGGAGTGTACGGGGAGACACTGAAGCTTTCTTT. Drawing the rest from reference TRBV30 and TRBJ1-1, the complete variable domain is SQTIHQWPATLVQPVGSPLSLECTVEGTSNPNLYWYRQAAGRGLQLLFYSVGIGQISSEVPQNLSASRPQDRQFILSSKKLLLSDSGFYLCAWSVRGDTEAFFGQGTRLTVV.

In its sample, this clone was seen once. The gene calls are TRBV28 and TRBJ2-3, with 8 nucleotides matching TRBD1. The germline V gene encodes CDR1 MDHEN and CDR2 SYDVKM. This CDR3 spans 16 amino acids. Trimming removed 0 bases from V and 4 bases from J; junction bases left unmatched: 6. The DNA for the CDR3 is TGTGCCAGCAGTTTATGGACAGGGGATGAGGCAGATACGCAGTATTTT. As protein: CASSLWTGDEADTQYF.

For the CDR3, the DNA is TGTGCCAGCTCACCAGACCCTACCACTGAAGCTTTCTTT. This translates into CASSPDPTTEAFF. This chain links TRBV18 with TRBJ1-1, with D unresolved. The CDR3 consists of 13 residues. V was pared by 2 bases and J by 4 bases, with 8 bases between. Per germline, CDR1 KGHSH and CDR2 LQKENI.

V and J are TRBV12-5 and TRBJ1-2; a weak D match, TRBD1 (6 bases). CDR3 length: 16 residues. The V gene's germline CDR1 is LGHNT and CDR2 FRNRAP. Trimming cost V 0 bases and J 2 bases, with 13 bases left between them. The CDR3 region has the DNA TGTGCTAGTGGTTTGGTGATAGGGGACATCAACTATGGCTACACCTTC. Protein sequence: CASGLVIGDINYGYTF.

This chain's CDR3 is CASSPTRAPTYEQYF. The CDR3 DNA follows: TGCGCCAGCAGCCCAACACGAGCACCCACCTACGAGCAGTACTTC. This chain links TRBV4-1 with TRBJ2-7; D ambiguous. Germline lookup yields CDR1 MGHRA and CDR2 YSYEKL. This CDR3 has 15 residues. Trimming removed 4 bases at V and 2 bases at J, with 15 bases between.

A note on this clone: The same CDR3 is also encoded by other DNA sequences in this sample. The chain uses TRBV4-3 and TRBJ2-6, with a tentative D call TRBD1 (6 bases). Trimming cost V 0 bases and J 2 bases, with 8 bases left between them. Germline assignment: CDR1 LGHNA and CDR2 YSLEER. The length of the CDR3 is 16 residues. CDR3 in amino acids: CASSQEQGTGANVLTF. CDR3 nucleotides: TGCGCCAGCAGCCAAGAGCAGGGGACTGGGGCCAACGTCCTGACTTTC.

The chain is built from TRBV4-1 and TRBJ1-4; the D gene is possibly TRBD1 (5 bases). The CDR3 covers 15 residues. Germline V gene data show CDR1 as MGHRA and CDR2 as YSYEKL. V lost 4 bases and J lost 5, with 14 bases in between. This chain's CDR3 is CASSRGAVINEKLFF. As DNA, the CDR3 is TGCGCCAGCAGCCGGGGCGCAGTGATAAATGAAAAACTGTTTTTT.

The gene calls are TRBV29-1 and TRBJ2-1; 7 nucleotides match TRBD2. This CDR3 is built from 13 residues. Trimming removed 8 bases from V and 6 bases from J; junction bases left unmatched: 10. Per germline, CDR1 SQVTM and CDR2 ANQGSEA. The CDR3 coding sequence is TGCAGCATTTACCTCGGGGGGATCAATGAGCAGTTCTTC. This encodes CSIYLGGINEQFF.

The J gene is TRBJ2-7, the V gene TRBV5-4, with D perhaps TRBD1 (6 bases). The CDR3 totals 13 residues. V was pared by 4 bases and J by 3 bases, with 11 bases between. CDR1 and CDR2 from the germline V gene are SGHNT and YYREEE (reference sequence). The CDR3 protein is CASSRDTVYEQYF. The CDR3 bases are TGTGCCAGCAGCCGGGACACCGTCTACGAGCAGTACTTC.

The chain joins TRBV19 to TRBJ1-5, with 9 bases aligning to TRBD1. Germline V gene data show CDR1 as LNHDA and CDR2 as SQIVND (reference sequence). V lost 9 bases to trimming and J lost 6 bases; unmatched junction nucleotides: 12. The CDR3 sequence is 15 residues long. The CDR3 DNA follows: TGTGCCAGCACATACGGGGGACAGGGTGGTCAGCCCCAGCATTTT. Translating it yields CASTYGGQGGQPQHF.

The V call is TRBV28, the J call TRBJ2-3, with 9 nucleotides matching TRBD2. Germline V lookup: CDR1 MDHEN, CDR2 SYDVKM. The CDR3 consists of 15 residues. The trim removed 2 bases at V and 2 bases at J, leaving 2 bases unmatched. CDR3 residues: CASSLRLAATDTQYF. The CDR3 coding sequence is TGTGCCAGCAGTTTAAGACTAGCGGCCACAGATACGCAGTATTTT. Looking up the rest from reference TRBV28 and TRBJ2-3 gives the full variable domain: DVKVTQSSRYLVKRTGEKVFLECVQDMDHENMFWYRQDPGLGLRLIYFSYDVKMKEKGDIPEGYSVSREKKERFSLILESASTNQTSMYLCASSLRLAATDTQYFGPGTRLTVL.

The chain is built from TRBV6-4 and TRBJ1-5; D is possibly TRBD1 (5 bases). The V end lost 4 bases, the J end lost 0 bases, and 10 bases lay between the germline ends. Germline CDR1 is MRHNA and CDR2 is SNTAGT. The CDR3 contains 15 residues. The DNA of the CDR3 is TGTGCCAGCAGTGTTTCGACAGATAGCAATCAGCCCCAGCATTTT. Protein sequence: CASSVSTDSNQPQHF.